A single T cell receptor (beta chain) is shown here with its context. Its matching antigen is unknown. The CDR3 has 16 residues. The sample comes from a study of T cell responses to AZD1222 COVID-19 vaccine. Overall study results and limits: Distributed over spike, vaccine-associated CD4 TCRs predominated at 160-218 and 743-854. Repertoires were sampled only after the peak T cell response. As reported, nearly half of all spike-specific TCRs target variant regions that are unmutated.

Measured with immunoSEQ multiplex PCR; TCRdb has only the in-frame clones, and not every one. The table shows some 120,000 clones, with about 85% occurring only once. Sequencing was performed on peripheral blood, taken on day 0 of AZD1222 vaccination. This chain links TRBV21-1 with TRBJ2-7; TRBD1 is the table's D call, not checked against the DNA. TRBV21-1 is tagged as a pseudogene. The TCR sequence derives from an adult in good health. The CDR3: CASSPPRDRGTYEQYF. The CDR3 region has the DNA TGTGCCAGCAGCCCTCCCCGGGACAGGGGAACCTACGAGCAGTACTTC.